This TCR beta chain stems from a study of blood T cell repertoires in COVID-19 (dated by TCRdb to the early 2020s). Background on the whole study: Samples covering the acute and convalescent phases of COVID-19 were provided by collaborators in the United States, Italy and Spain. The prospective study material was composed of cDNA or gDNA derived from T cells, B-cell-depleted T cells, or PBMCs. Subjects who had been exposed to COVID-19, were actively infected with it, or had recovered from it provided the deeply sampled blood TCRbeta repertoires that made up the dataset. The repertoires were released in a freely available public database intended as a resource for research on the immune response to SARS-CoV-2. Samples were obtained from the ongoing ImmuneRACE study (first 160 participants) and from about 1,300 subjects provided by 6 global collaborators. The sample metadata nearly always contained a de-identified subject ID, COVID-19 status, age in years and sex. HLA class I and class II types, where available, came from metadata supplied by the sample provider rather than from assay-based typing. The study at large found these results: Clinical and demographic metadata were provided uncurated, with the amount varying by source and participant.

TCRbeta CDR3 regions were amplified from genomic DNA by means of the immunoSEQ Assay, a bias-controlled multiplex PCR. Per the original workflow: Within the assay, amplification of reference gene primers was used to estimate how many nucleated cells each sample contained. Sequence reads were collapsed and filtered to measure the absolute abundance of every unique TCRbeta CDR3 rearrangement. Productive Simpson clonality was computed per sample as the square root of Simpson's diversity index over productive rearrangements. TCRdb obtained this table from immuneACCESS and retained in-frame rearrangements with V and J assigned. These tables miss some clones; where compared with another copy, unresolved V genes account for less than half of the shortfall, and the remainder is unexplained. V and J calls and clone size are given by that table; D and trimming were obtained from the DNA. For this sample there are 250,000 to 300,000 clones; around 85% appear just once. Clones ranked in the top ten supply about an eighth of the sample.

V is clipped by 4 bases and J by 0 bases, and the sequence between their germline boundaries is 9 bases long. The germline V gene sets CDR1 to LGHNA and CDR2 to YNFKEQ. Inclusive of the bounding cysteine and phenylalanine, the CDR3 is 14 residues long. The CDR3 DNA has 42 bases and is translated from base 1. One collaborating source in Seattle enrolled patients while the patients were actively infected and followed the patients over time throughout the course of disease. Each collaborating institution followed its own protocols to collect whole blood in K2EDTA tubes. For TCRbeta analysis, collaborators shipped samples in one of three forms: frozen whole blood, isolated PBMCs, or DNA extracted from either of those sample types. This clone was recorded only once. Its antigen is unknown. One base away there is no much larger clone; base qualities are not given.

The specimen sequenced was peripheral blood. This clonotype was sampled from a woman in her 30s with COVID-19, enrolled during active disease. The chain employs TRBV4-2 and TRBJ1-1; there is no confident call for the D gene. At the DNA level, the sequence is TGTGCCAGCAGCCGAGAGAACATGAACACTGAAGCTTTCTTT. Its protein reads: CASSRENMNTEAFF.